A selection of T cell receptor beta chains follows, all from one sample in a study of naive and memory T cell subsets. TCRdb re-derived calls from the UMI-ligation and nested PCR reads in MiXCR, one entry per CDR3 protein. The data hold over 100,000 distinct CDR3 sequences, with approximately 37% observed a single time. Input material: central memory CD4+ T cells from blood. These receptors originate from a human donor in good health. Both conserved end residues are part of each CDR3. Fields, in order: V gene, D gene, clone size, J gene, CDR3 protein, CDR3 DNA. The D gene is left open where the match is weak. Rows may omit the clone size; those that give it use once, few, many or a size class.

>TRBV20-1|.|many|TRBJ2-1
CSPKSGLKFGEQFF
TGCAGTCCTAAATCCGGACTAAAATTCGGTGAGCAGTTCTTC
>TRBV27|.|.|TRBJ1-6
CASSPPADNSPLHF
TGTGCCAGCAGTCCCCCGGCAGATAATTCACCCCTCCACTTT
>TRBV6-5|.|.|TRBJ1-3
CASSSSRAPSGNTIYF
TGTGCCAGCAGTTCCTCACGGGCCCCCTCTGGAAACACCATATATTTT
>TRBV3-1|TRBD1|.|TRBJ2-5
CASRQWDRQETQYF
TGTGCCAGCAGGCAATGGGACAGACAAGAGACCCAGTACTTC
>TRBV29-1|.|.|TRBJ2-1
CSVGVAGGSFNEQFF
TGCAGCGTTGGTGTGGCAGGGGGGTCTTTCAATGAGCAGTTCTTC
>TRBV7-2|TRBD1|few|TRBJ2-5
CASSWGQYQETQYF
TGTGCCAGCAGCTGGGGACAGTACCAAGAGACCCAGTACTTC
>TRBV7-7|.|.|TRBJ2-3
CASSFTRMDTQYF
TGTGCTAGCAGCTTTACACGGATGGATACGCAGTATTTT
>TRBV6-5|.|.|TRBJ2-7
CASRDPAGYEQYF
TGTGCCAGCAGGGATCCCGCTGGGTACGAGCAGTACTTC
>TRBV12-3/TRBV12-4|.|.|TRBJ2-3
CASSFQGDTDTQYF
TGTGCCAGCAGTTTTCAGGGAGACACAGATACGCAGTATTTT
>TRBV5-1|.|few|TRBJ2-1
CASSLQNRYNNEQFF
TGCGCCAGCAGCCTGCAAAACAGATACAACAATGAGCAGTTCTTC
>TRBV28|.|few|TRBJ1-1
CASRKPANTEAFF
TGTGCCAGCAGAAAGCCAGCCAACACTGAAGCTTTCTTT
>TRBV6-5|.|few|TRBJ2-1
CASRVAVGYEQFF
TGTGCCAGCAGGGTAGCGGTCGGCTATGAGCAGTTCTTC
>TRBV2|.|.|TRBJ2-5
CASRGAAIPTQYF
TGTGCCAGCAGGGGGGCTGCGATCCCGACCCAGTACTTC
>TRBV28|.|.|TRBJ2-7
CASSPVFRDKNYEQYF
TGTGCCAGCAGTCCCGTTTTCCGGGACAAGAACTACGAGCAGTACTTC
>TRBV3-1|TRBD1|.|TRBJ1-6
CASSNRDRGFNSPLHF
TGTGCCAGCAGCAACCGGGACAGGGGTTTTAATTCACCCCTCCACTTT
>TRBV5-1|TRBD1|.|TRBJ1-6
CASRRDSFSESYNSPLHF
TGCGCCAGCAGGCGGGACAGCTTCTCAGAATCTTATAATTCACCCCTCCACTTT
>TRBV28|.|.|TRBJ1-5
CASREGPIPNQPQHF
TGTGCCAGCAGGGAGGGACCGATACCCAATCAGCCCCAGCATTTT
>TRBV29-1|TRBD2|few|TRBJ2-6
CSVCLAGSGANVLTF
TGCAGCGTTTGTCTAGCGGGGTCTGGGGCCAACGTCCTGACTTTC
>TRBV6-1|.|.|TRBJ2-3
CASLDVHTQYF
TGTGCCAGCCTGGATGTTCATACGCAGTATTTT
>TRBV7-2|.|few|TRBJ2-1
CASSLDRRSYNEQFF
TGTGCCAGCAGCTTAGACAGGAGATCCTACAATGAGCAGTTCTTC
>TRBV30|.|.|TRBJ1-2
CAWRGESLRYTF
TGTGCCTGGAGAGGGGAGTCGCTACGCTACACCTTC
>TRBV5-1|.|.|TRBJ2-5
CASSLMNGDQETQYF
TGCGCCAGCAGCTTGATGAACGGGGACCAAGAGACCCAGTACTTC
>TRBV5-1|TRBD2|.|TRBJ2-7
CASSVVTSGYEQYF
TGCGCCAGCAGCGTTGTAACTAGCGGTTACGAGCAGTACTTC
>TRBV29-1|.|many|TRBJ1-3
CSARSGNTIYF
TGCAGCGCCCGCTCTGGAAACACCATATATTTT
>TRBV5-1|TRBD1|.|TRBJ2-7
CASSFTGVEQYF
TGCGCCAGCAGCTTTACAGGGGTCGAGCAGTACTTC
>TRBV11-3|TRBD1|.|TRBJ2-2
CASSLGWTGGDTGELFF
TGTGCCAGCAGCTTAGGATGGACAGGGGGCGACACCGGGGAGCTGTTTTTT
>TRBV5-6|.|.|TRBJ1-3
CASSLRLNSGNTIYF
TGTGCCAGCAGCTTGAGACTGAACTCTGGAAACACCATATATTTT
>TRBV7-2|TRBD2|.|TRBJ2-7
CASSLFGGNEQYF
TGTGCCAGCAGCTTATTCGGGGGGAACGAGCAGTACTTC
>TRBV7-2|.|.|TRBJ1-1
CASSPRQIRNTEAFF
TGTGCCAGCAGCCCCAGACAGATCCGGAACACTGAAGCTTTCTTT